The clone carrying this T cell receptor beta chain was counted a few times. The antigen remains unidentified. The record originates from a study of T cell responses to AZD1222 COVID-19 vaccine. Study information: Pooling covered second doses at about 4 or about 12 weeks. Study-wide points: Unmutated variant regions are reportedly targeted by nearly half of spike-specific TCRs. Vaccination with two AZD1222 doses was followed by a rise in Spike-specific TCR breadth and depth. Most donors were white British and more were female, and clonal diversity was possibly underestimated.

Assay: immunoSEQ multiplex PCR; the TCRdb copy retains only in-frame clones and omits some. The repertoire holds tens of thousands of clones, with 60% to 85% as singletons. CDR1 is SQVTM and CDR2 is ANQGSEA in the germline V gene. The CDR3 loop spans 12 amino acids. The germline V and J ends were trimmed by 7 bases and 6 bases, with 15 bases remaining between them. The chain couples TRBV29-1 to TRBJ1-2; D gene ambiguous. This TCR was recovered from an adult in good health. The specimen was peripheral blood, collected on day 0 of AZD1222 vaccination. The DNA for the CDR3 is TGCAGCGCCGAGTCCGGGCGGAATGGCTACACCTTC. This codes for CSAESGRNGYTF.